This entry features one T cell receptor beta chain sequence. Participants were aged about 18 to 90 years, lived in around 22 US areas, and enrolled virtually. Recovered participants had two consecutive negative NP/OP PCR tests, healthcare professional clearance, or symptom resolution. CDR1 and CDR2 from the germline V gene are LNHNV and YYDKDF (reference sequence). The CDR3 is 15 residues long. Losses at the gene ends were 5 bases for V and 0 bases for J; bases not matched to a gene: 1. The sample is drawn from a study of blood T cell repertoires in COVID-19. Study-level background: Specimens from acute and convalescent COVID-19 originated in the United States, Italy and Spain. The analysed material was cDNA or gDNA that came from T cells, B-cell-depleted T cells, or PBMCs.

Profiling relied on immunoSEQ multiplex PCR, and the TCRdb table lists in-frame clones only, not all of them. This table has about 260,000 clones, more than 75% appearing once. Sequenced sample: PBMCs or T cells enriched from blood (not recorded which). This TCR was recovered from a woman aged 45-59 years who had recovered from COVID-19. J is TRBJ2-1 and V is TRBV15, with 10 bases that match TRBD2. This CDR3 reads CATSLAGDSYNEQFF. The CDR3 coding sequence is TGTGCCACCAGCCTAGCGGGGGACTCCTACAATGAGCAGTTCTTC.